This record covers a single T cell receptor (beta chain). This clonotype has a single count. Its antigen is still unknown. Base qualities were left out, and no much larger clone turns up one base away. On its own, one read is weak support. This specimen's time point label, interpreted: newly diagnosed GD, antithyroid drugs for less than 3 months. For both TCR sequencing and RNA sequencing, RNA was extracted from PBMCs in TRIzol. The diagnosis of Graves' disease followed American Thyroid Association guidelines. Recruitment of patients was carried out at an endocrinology department in Xi'an, China. Each patient gave roughly 10 milliliters of peripheral blood, collected in an EDTA anticoagulant tube. PBMCs were isolated by Ficoll Paque Plus density gradient separation without further T cell sorting. An Agilent 2100 Bioanalyzer and agarose gel were used to check RNA quality, and a NanoDrop 2000 was used to measure RNA concentration.

The data were taken from a study of regulatory T cells in long-lasting Graves disease (dated by TCRdb to about 2021). Background on the whole study: Antithyroid drugs had been taken for less than 3 months by newly diagnosed Graves' disease patients. The study took place in China and was registered as a clinical trial. Persistent Graves' disease patients were compared with newly diagnosed Graves' disease patients by peripheral blood TCR sequencing and RNA sequencing. TCR sequencing covered 13 persistent and 20 newly diagnosed Graves' disease patients, about 35 samples in total.

To prepare the library, multiplex PCR was applied. The data were produced on an Illumina HiSeq 4000. To build TCR beta libraries, CDR3 regions were amplified by Arm-PCR using iRepertoire HTBI primers. Before sequencing, the PCR products underwent gel purification. The original pipeline was this. Across samples, approximately 68 TRBV and 13 to 15 TRBJ segments were identified and used for gene usage analysis of CDR3 amino acid clonotypes. Filtered high-quality paired reads were merged into contigs using COPE and FqMerger. Contigs were aligned with BLAST to IMGT TRBV, TRBD and TRBJ reference genes, and CDR3 was defined per IMGT. Highly expanded clones were defined as clonotypes with a frequency above 0.1%. Repertoire diversity was measured by Shannon entropy, and V-J evenness by the Gini coefficient. A clonotype was considered public if more than one individual shared it. The raw public data were reprocessed by TCRdb itself: fastp quality trimming at Q25, MiXCR clonotype calling, in-frame beta chains only. A single entry per CDR3 protein holds the most common genes and DNA from its merged rows. TCRdb's processing, not the authors', yielded these V and J calls. In this sample the table shows about 430,000 distinct CDR3 sequences, about 15% of which occur a single time. Under 9% of the sample is in the top ten clones.

Trimming at the junction amounts to 4 bases on V and 0 bases on J, and the germline ends lie 10 bases apart. The germline V gene (reference sequence) specifies DFQATT as CDR1 and SNEGSKA as CDR2. CDR3 length: 13 amino acids, cysteine to phenylalanine. Only the CDR3 portion is preserved as DNA: 39 bases, with reading frame beginning at the first base. Study-wide findings and limitations: Compared with newly diagnosed patients, patients with persistent Graves' disease had lower TCR Shannon entropy and fewer highly expanded clones, which suggests clonal expansion. Patients with persistent disease shared more public clonotypes (around 2,500) than newly diagnosed patients did (about 1,000). The small sample size was acknowledged by the authors as a limitation that may reduce accuracy. Only the TCR beta chain was sequenced and analyzed. Preferential use of TRBV28, TRBJ1-2 and TRBJ2-5 was observed in persistent disease, whereas TRBV20-1 and TRBJ2-1 were favored in newly diagnosed disease. Peripheral blood alone was examined, since thyroid tissue, which constituted the primary lesion, could not be accessed.

These data are also associated with another study on T cells in Graves' hyperthyroidism and ophthalmopathy. Taken from the second paper: Graves' hyperthyroidism was defined as stable when no progression to ophthalmopathy occurred over 18 months of follow-up. Hyperthyroidism patients were newly diagnosed, had a disease duration of under 2 months, and were aged 18 to 65 years. Patients with uncontrolled infections, other autoimmune diseases, pregnancy or lactation were excluded. Clinical symptoms, serum thyroxine and TRAb, thyroid ultrasound, and orbital computed tomography formed the basis for the diagnoses. The first round of RT-PCR for the TCR CDR3 was performed with the HTBI primer set and the Qiagen OneStep RT-PCR kit. Most expanded thyroid clonotypes (frequency above 0.001) were also found in blood, which suggests that blood repertoires may mirror thyroid immune responses. In cross-validation, a model built on a 13 V-J signature told ophthalmopathy apart from stable hyperthyroidism with under 90% sensitivity and approximately 81% specificity, and in testing the same model reached 80%/75%. In validation, progression to ophthalmopathy was predicted by the model with around 71% sensitivity and around 75% specificity, a median of roughly 6 months before onset. TCR V-J signatures able to tell the groups apart were searched for in a discovery cohort of 100 patients, of whom roughly 42 had Graves' ophthalmopathy and 57 had stable Graves' hyperthyroidism. An independent validation cohort of around 19 hyperthyroidism patients and about 16 patients who later progressed to ophthalmopathy tested prospective prediction of ophthalmopathy. The approximately 95 discovery patients were divided at random into training and test sets in a 7:3 ratio. The study also compared thyroid tissue and blood T-cell repertoires from about 6 Graves' hyperthyroidism patients. After blood sampling, hyperthyroidism patients were treated with methimazole at a starting dose of 30 mg daily, and ophthalmopathy patients were treated with high-dose intravenous methylprednisolone. A second multiplex PCR round built the libraries, followed by size selection and purification. Libraries were sequenced paired-end with 100 bp reads on an Illumina HiSeq2000. SOAPnuke was used to process the raw data, with reads discarded if the reads contained adapters or uncalled bases, had a mean Phred below 15, or lacked an exact constant-primer or identifier match. High-quality paired reads were merged using COPE v1.2.5, and each unique nucleotide sequence was defined as a clonotype. Clonotypes were aligned to IMGT TRBV, TRBD and TRBJ reference segments using MiTCR v1.1. Only V-J combinations with frequency above 0.0001, covering roughly 99% of repertoires, were analysed. The TCS score was defined as F50 (clonal expansion) divided by E x V (chaos), with BLOSUM62-based TCRdist calculated between CDR3 peptides within each V-J. Welch's t-statistics and random forest reduced some 510 V-J features to some 14, which were used in a naive Bayes classifier (R e1071). No statistical method was used to fix the sample size in advance, and group allocation was not hidden from the investigators. TCR Vbeta CDR3 sequencing of 135 peripheral blood samples (approximately 44 ophthalmopathy, over 70 hyperthyroidism and roughly 17 progressor patients) is reported in the paper.

The sequence came from a middle-aged woman with Graves disease. Donor details come from another sample of the same person, matched by shared clones. The chain is made from TRBV20-1 and TRBJ2-7, with a weak D call of TRBD2 (6 bases match). The sequenced sample was peripheral blood mononuclear cells (PBMCs), obtained at new diagnosis, from a patient treated with antithyroid drugs. The DNA is as follows: TGCAGTGCTACCGGTAGCGGCTCCTACGAGCAGTACTTC. Its product reads: CSATGSGSYEQYF.